The rows below give T cell receptor beta chains drawn from one sample of a study of cytomegalovirus exposure and HLA in healthy donors. The method was immunoSEQ multiplex PCR; TCRdb's version includes in-frame clones alone and lacks a portion of them. The sample holds under 200,000 clones, roughly 73% seen once. The material sequenced was PBMCs. The receptors were sampled from a woman between 25 and 40 years old in good health and CMV-seronegative. CDR3s include the opening cysteine and the closing phenylalanine or tryptophan. A D gene is named only where the DNA matches it firmly. Only some rows state a clone size, as once, few, many or a class for expanded clones.

d_call j_call clone_size v_call cdr3_nt cdr3_aa
TRBD1 TRBJ2-2 . TRBV11-2 TGTGCCAGCAGCACTACCTTAGGGACAGGGCCCACCGGGGAGCTGTTTTTT CASSTTLGTGPTGELFF
TRBD2 TRBJ2-5 . TRBV5-1 TGCGCCAGCAGCCCTGGGACTAGCGGGGGGGAAGAGACCCAGTACTTC CASSPGTSGGEETQYF
TRBD1 TRBJ1-2 few TRBV5-6 TGTGCCAGCAGCTTGGAAGTTGGGACAGGGAAGTTAGTCTACACCTTC CASSLEVGTGKLVYTF
TRBD2 TRBJ2-7 . TRBV27 TGTGCCAGCAGTTTATGGTCCGGGGGGAAGGCTTACGAGCAGTACTTC CASSLWSGGKAYEQYF
. TRBJ1-2 . TRBV30 TGTGCCTGGAGACCGCCGGGAGTGCCCAACTATGGCTACACCTTC CAWRPPGVPNYGYTF
TRBD1 TRBJ1-4 . TRBV13 TGTGCCAGCAGCTCCGCCGGGACAGGGTTCGAAAAACTGTTTTTT CASSSAGTGFEKLFF
TRBD1 TRBJ1-1 . TRBV18 TGTGCCAGCTCACCAAACAGGGGTACTGAAGCTTTCTTT CASSPNRGTEAFF
TRBD1 TRBJ1-1 . TRBV5-1 TGCGCCAGCAGCGTCCGGGACAGCTACACTGAAGCTTTCTTT CASSVRDSYTEAFF
TRBD1 TRBJ2-3 . TRBV13 TGTGCCAGCACCCCTCCGGACAGGGTTACAGATACGCAGTATTTT CASTPPDRVTDTQYF
. TRBJ2-5 . TRBV28 TGTGCCAGCAGTTTAAATCAGGAGACCCAGTACTTC CASSLNQETQYF
. TRBJ1-4 once TRBV27 TGTGCCAGCAGTCCTGCATGGGCGAGTAATGAAAAACTGTTTTTT CASSPAWASNEKLFF
. TRBJ2-7 . TRBV2 TGTGCCAGCAGTGTACCGACTAGTGCGGTTTCGAGGTACGAGCAGTACTTC CASSVPTSAVSRYEQYF
TRBD1 TRBJ1-2 . TRBV13 TGTGCCAGCAGCGGGGACAGCACTAACTATGGCTACACCTTC CASSGDSTNYGYTF
TRBD1 TRBJ1-5 few TRBV4-2 TGTGCCAGCAGCCAAGATTCGGAATATGGTGGACAGGGGGCGTCTCAGCCCCAGCATTTT CASSQDSEYGGQGASQPQHF
TRBD2 TRBJ2-5 . TRBV5-1 TGCGCCAGCAGCTTGGTCACTAGCGGGGCACAAGAGACCCAGTACTTC CASSLVTSGAQETQYF
. TRBJ1-5 . TRBV5-6 TGTGCCAGCAGCTATCAGGGTAGGGATCAGCCCCAGCATTTT CASSYQGRDQPQHF
. TRBJ1-5 few TRBV28 TGTGCCAGCAGTTCAGACAGTTATAGCAATCAGCCCCAGCATTTT CASSSDSYSNQPQHF
TRBD1 TRBJ1-4 . TRBV12-5 TGTGCTAGTGGTTTGGGACAGGGGGAACTGTTTTTT CASGLGQGELFF
. TRBJ2-3 . TRBV6-1 TGTGCCAGCAGCCCGGACTTCGCCCTAGCCCTTACGCAGTATTTT CASSPDFALALTQYF
TRBD1 TRBJ1-2 . TRBV5-8 TGTGCCAGCAGCCCAGGACAGGGCTATGGCTACACCTTC CASSPGQGYGYTF
. TRBJ1-5 . TRBV30 TGTGCCTGGTCTCCCCGCCGGGGGGGCAATCAGCCCCAGCATTTT CAWSPRRGGNQPQHF
TRBD1 TRBJ1-1 once TRBV7-8 TGTGCCAGCACCCTTCCGGGACAGGGGAATCGGCACACTGAAGCTTTCTTT CASTLPGQGNRHTEAFF
TRBD1 TRBJ1-6 . TRBV2 TGTGCCAGCAAACAGGGGCCGTATAATTCACCCCTCCACTTT CASKQGPYNSPLHF
. TRBJ1-1 . TRBV18 TGTGCCAGCTCACAGCTAAGGGGGTCAAGGAACACTGAAGCTTTCTTT CASSQLRGSRNTEAFF
TRBD1 TRBJ1-2 few TRBV2 TGTGCCAGACTCGGACAGGGACTTAACTATGGCTACACCTTC CARLGQGLNYGYTF
TRBD2 TRBJ2-1 . TRBV7-2 TGTGCCAGCAGCACCAGCGGGGGCCACTACAATGAGCAGTTCTTC CASSTSGGHYNEQFF
TRBD1 TRBJ1-1 . TRBV19 TGTGCCAGTAGTATAGAACAGGGGGCTGAAGCTTTCTTT CASSIEQGAEAFF
. TRBJ2-2 once TRBV16 TGTGCCAGCAGCCAATCGGAGACCGGGGAGCTGTTTTTT CASSQSETGELFF
TRBD2 TRBJ2-1 . TRBV29-1 TGCAGCTTTGGCGAACTAGCGGGGGCCTCACCAGCCTACAATGAGCAGTTCTTC CSFGELAGASPAYNEQFF
. TRBJ2-1 many TRBV2 TGTGCCAGCAGTGATGAAGCGGCGGGGTACAATGAGCAGTTCTTC CASSDEAAGYNEQFF
. TRBJ2-2 . TRBV6-1 TGTGCCAGCGGCCTAGCGTCCGGGGAGCTGTTTTTT CASGLASGELFF
TRBD1 TRBJ1-1 . TRBV27 TGTGCCAGCAGTCCGGGACAGTTGAACACTGAAGCTTTCTTT CASSPGQLNTEAFF
. TRBJ1-2 . TRBV27 TGTGCCAGCAGCAGTCCGTCCACAGGGCACTATGGCTACACCTTC CASSSPSTGHYGYTF
. TRBJ1-6 . TRBV4-1 TGCGCCAGCAGCCAAGAGGTCCTTAACTATACACCCCTCCACTTT CASSQEVLNYTPLHF
. TRBJ1-1 . TRBV5-5 TGTGCCAGCAGATTTCAGGAAAGGAACACTGAAGCTTTCTTT CASRFQERNTEAFF
. TRBJ2-7 . TRBV2 TGTGCCAGCAGTGAGTATACAGGGGAGGTCTACGAGCAGTACTTC CASSEYTGEVYEQYF
. TRBJ2-2 . TRBV5-1 TGCGCCAGTCATATGACGGGAAGCACCGGGGAGCTGTTTTTT CASHMTGSTGELFF
. TRBJ1-1 . TRBV7-9 TGTGCCAGCAGCTTAAACAGCAACACTGAAGCTTTCTTT CASSLNSNTEAFF
. TRBJ1-3 . TRBV5-1 TGCGCCAGCAGCTTGGCAGGGCTTGGTGGAAACACCATATATTTT CASSLAGLGGNTIYF
. TRBJ1-1 . TRBV15 TGTGCCACCAGCGGGTACAGCACTGAAGCTTTCTTT CATSGYSTEAFF
TRBD2 TRBJ2-2 . TRBV2 TGTGCCAGCAGGACTAGCGGGGCGAACACCGGGGAGCTGTTTTTT CASRTSGANTGELFF
. TRBJ2-3 . TRBV30 TGTGCCTGGAGTATGGGTTCAGGGACAGATACGCAGTATTTT CAWSMGSGTDTQYF
. TRBJ2-3 . TRBV5-1 TGCGCCAGCAGCTTGGCCGGAACGGGGGGCCCAGATACGCAGTATTTT CASSLAGTGGPDTQYF
. TRBJ1-2 . TRBV5-4 TGTGCCAGCAGCTCCTTCGGAGGGGCAGGTAAAGGCTATGGCTACACCTTC CASSSFGGAGKGYGYTF
TRBD1 TRBJ1-2 . TRBV27 TGTGCCAGCAGTGTAAGGGACAGGGGGATTTTCTATGGCTACACCTTC CASSVRDRGIFYGYTF
. TRBJ1-1 . TRBV30 TGTGCCTGGGGGGACAAGAACACTGAAGCTTTCTTT CAWGDKNTEAFF